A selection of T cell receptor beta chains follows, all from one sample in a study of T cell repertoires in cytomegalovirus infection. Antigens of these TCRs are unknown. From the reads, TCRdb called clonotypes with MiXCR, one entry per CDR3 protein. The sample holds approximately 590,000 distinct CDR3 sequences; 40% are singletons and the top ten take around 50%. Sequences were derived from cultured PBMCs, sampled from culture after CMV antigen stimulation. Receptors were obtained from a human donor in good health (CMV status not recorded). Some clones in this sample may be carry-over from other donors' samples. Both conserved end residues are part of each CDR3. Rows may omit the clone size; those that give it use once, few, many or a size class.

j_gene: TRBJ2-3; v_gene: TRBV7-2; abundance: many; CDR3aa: CASSLLSRTDTQYF
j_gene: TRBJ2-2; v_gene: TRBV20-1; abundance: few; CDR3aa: CSARGLAGGTGELFF
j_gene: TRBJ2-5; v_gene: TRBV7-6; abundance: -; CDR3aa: CASSLGGDPLRGQYF
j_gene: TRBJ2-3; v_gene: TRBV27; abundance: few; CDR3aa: CASSFLGLAGVRRGDTQYF
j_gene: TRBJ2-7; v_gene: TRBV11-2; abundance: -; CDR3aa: CASSSSLGGAYEQYF
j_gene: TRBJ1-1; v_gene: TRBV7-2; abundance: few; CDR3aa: CASSLVIESEAFF
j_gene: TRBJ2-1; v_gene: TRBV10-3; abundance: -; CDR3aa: CAIAPGSSYNEQFF
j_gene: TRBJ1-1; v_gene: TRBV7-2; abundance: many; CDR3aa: CASSSQGVGTEAFF
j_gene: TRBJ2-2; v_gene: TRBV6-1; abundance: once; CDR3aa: CASSEVRVTGELFF
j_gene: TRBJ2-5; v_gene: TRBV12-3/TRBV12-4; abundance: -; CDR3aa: CASRKTGRETQYF
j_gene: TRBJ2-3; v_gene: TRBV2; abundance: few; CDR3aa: CASSDRSTDTQYF